The 25 T cell receptor beta chains reported below all come from one sample, sequenced in a study of CD8+ T cells in alopecia areata. Sequencing used cDNA as its template, made by extracting RNA and reverse transcribing it. Clones were read by immunoSEQ multiplex PCR, and TCRdb kept only the in-frame ones, dropping some. There are some 200,000 clones in the sample; roughly 50% occur only once, and roughly 5% lies in the top ten. The treatment is: oral pan-JAK inhibitor, 5-10 mg twice daily. This sample comprised CD4+ T cells sorted from blood, obtained at week 24, from a patient treated with tofacitinib. These receptors all come from a human donor with alopecia areata.

CDR3 sequence: CASSPYSGTAYEEQYF. CDR3 coding DNA: TGTGCCAGCAGCCCCTACTCCGGGACAGCCTACGAGGAGCAGTACTTC. The chain recombines TRBV7-9 with TRBJ2-7; 7 positions agree with TRBD1. This CDR3 region has 16 residues. The germline V gene has CDR1 SEHNR and CDR2 FQNEAQ (reference sequence). V dropped 5 bases and J dropped 7; count of bases not matched to a gene: 17.

The chain couples TRBV2 to TRBJ2-7, with 7 bases matching TRBD1. V dropped 6 bases and J dropped 2; count of bases not matched to a gene: 7. Per germline, CDR1 SNHLY and CDR2 FYNNEI. This CDR3 spans 14 amino acids. DNA of the CDR3: TGTGCCAGCAGAGTCCAGGGACAGACCTACGAGCAGTACTTC. It is translated as CASRVQGQTYEQYF.

This chain joins TRBV7-2 and TRBJ2-7, with D maybe TRBD1 (6 bases). Trimming shortened V by 5 bases and J by 5 bases, and 10 bases separated the two germline ends. Germline CDR1 is SGHTA and CDR2 is FQGNSA. This CDR3 contains 12 residues. The CDR3 DNA reads as TGTGCCAGCAGCCCCACAGGGCACGAGCAGTACTTC. It specifies CASSPTGHEQYF.

This sequence joins TRBV29-1 and TRBJ2-2; D may be TRBD1 (5 bases). The ends were cut back, 5 bases at V and 8 bases at J, with 21 bases in the middle. Germline CDR1 is SQVTM and CDR2 is ANQGSEA. The CDR3 length is 15 residues. CDR3 nucleotide sequence: TGCAGCGTTCTACACAGGTTGAGTGGTCTTGGGGAGCTGTTTTTT. This translates into CSVLHRLSGLGELFF.

The sample holds a few counts of this clone. The chain has TRBV9 and TRBJ1-2, with TRBD1 as a possible D gene (6 bases). This CDR3 has 15 amino acids. The V end was cut by 0 bases, the J end by 2 bases, with 11 bases between. Germline CDR1 and CDR2: SGDLS and YYNGEE. The CDR3 loop reads CASSVVAGENYGYTF. The CDR3, as DNA: TGTGCCAGCAGCGTAGTAGCAGGGGAAAACTATGGCTACACCTTC.

Points on this clone: The identical CDR3 is also encoded by other nucleotide sequences in the sample. The gene calls are TRBV14 and TRBJ2-7; the D gene is possibly TRBD1 (5 bases). CDR1 and CDR2 from the germline V gene are SGHDN and FVKESK. The V end lost 0 bases, the J end lost 2 bases, and 8 bases lay between the germline ends. The CDR3 runs 14 residues. The CDR3 bases are TGTGCCAGCAGCCAAGATAGGGGTCCCTACGAGCAGTACTTC. Amino acids: CASSQDRGPYEQYF.

V and J are TRBV5-4 and TRBJ2-2; D gene unclear. The CDR3 contains 16 residues. Germline V gene lookup returns CDR1 SGHNT and CDR2 YYREEE (reference sequence). V dropped 0 bases and J dropped 0 bases, with 9 bases sitting between them. CDR3 sequence reads: CASSLDGHANTGELFF. DNA for the CDR3: TGTGCCAGCAGCTTGGACGGCCACGCGAACACCGGGGAGCTGTTTTTT.

For the CDR3, the DNA is TGTGCCAGCAGCCGCCAAGAGACCCAGTACTTC. This codes for CASSRQETQYF. The chain combines TRBV7-9 with TRBJ2-5; no firm D call. This CDR3 is 11 amino acids long. Germline values: CDR1 SEHNR, CDR2 FQNEAQ (reference sequence). The V end lost 5 bases, the J end lost 1 base, and 2 bases lay between the germline ends. The complete variable domain, with remaining parts taken from reference TRBV7-9 and TRBJ2-5, reads DTGVSQNPRHKITKRGQNVTFRCDPISEHNRLYWYRQTLGQGPEFLTYFQNEAQLEKSRLLSDRFSAERPKGSFSTLEIQRTEQGDSAMYLCASSRQETQYFGPGTRLLVL.

The rearrangement uses TRBV14 and TRBJ2-1; tentatively, D is TRBD2 (6 bases). V shed 1 base and J shed 8 bases, with 9 bases lying between them. The CDR3 sequence is 13 residues long. The germline gives CDR1 SGHDN, CDR2 FVKESK. CDR3 protein: CASSQAGVDEQFF. CDR3 DNA sequence: TGTGCCAGCAGCCAAGCGGGGGTGGATGAGCAGTTCTTC.

This clone was observed a few times. The J gene is TRBJ2-5, the V gene TRBV29-1; 8 bases map to TRBD1. J gave up 0 bases and V 7 bases, and 4 bases lay outside the gene matches. Germline V CDR1 and CDR2: SQVTM, ANQGSEA. There are 13 residues in the CDR3. The CDR3 loop is CSALDRDQETQYF. Written as DNA, the CDR3 is TGCAGCGCCCTGGACAGGGACCAAGAGACCCAGTACTTC.

In this sample, this clone turned up once. The rearrangement links TRBV5-7 to TRBJ2-7; the D is unclear. TRBV5-7 is noted as an ORF with a role that remains uncertain. The V end was cut by 2 bases, the J end by 4 bases, with 7 bases between. This CDR3 is built from 12 residues. The chain's CDR3 is CASSFIRYEQYF. The CDR3 region has the DNA TGTGCCAGCAGCTTTATCCGGTACGAGCAGTACTTC.

The V and J genes are TRBV4-1 and TRBJ2-7; no clear D. Germline V gene data show CDR1 as MGHRA and CDR2 as YSYEKL. The CDR3 runs to 14 residues. Deletions cut 0 bases from V and 3 bases from J, with 9 bases between. The CDR3 bases are TGCGCCAGCAGCCAAGAAACCTATAACTACGAGCAGTACTTC. This encodes CASSQETYNYEQYF.

The chain recombines TRBV27 with TRBJ1-5; 10 bases are shared with TRBD1. The V gene end was trimmed by 2 bases and the J gene end by 1 base; junction bases not matched to a gene: 5. Germline V gives CDR1 MNHEY, CDR2 SMNVEV (reference sequence). The CDR3 consists of 17 residues. CDR3 DNA: TGTGCCAGCAGTTTAGCATCGGGACAGGGGAGCAATCAGCCCCAGCATTTT. It specifies CASSLASGQGSNQPQHF.

In this sample, this clone turned up a few times. J is TRBJ1-2 and V is TRBV29-1; 7 bases align to TRBD1. Germline V gives CDR1 SQVTM, CDR2 ANQGSEA. The CDR3 sequence is 12 residues long. The V segment lost 4 bases and the J segment 3 bases; nucleotides outside the gene matches: 2. This CDR3 reads CSVAQGDYGYTF. The CDR3, as DNA: TGCAGCGTTGCTCAGGGGGACTATGGCTACACCTTC.

The chain joins TRBV27 to TRBJ1-1, with D uncertain. V was trimmed by 3 bases and J by 3 bases, leaving 11 bases between them. CDR1 and CDR2 from the germline V gene are MNHEY and SMNVEV (reference sequence). The CDR3 runs 14 residues. The CDR3 DNA sequence: TGTGCCAGCAGTTTGGTCGGAAGCGACACTGAAGCTTTCTTT. As protein: CASSLVGSDTEAFF.

This chain joins TRBV29-1 and TRBJ1-5; the D is unclear. The V gene's germline CDR1 is SQVTM and CDR2 ANQGSEA. V was pared by 4 bases and J by 7 bases, with 11 bases between. The CDR3 sequence is 12 residues long. CDR3 DNA: TGCAGCGTTGTAACGGGGAACCAGCCCCAGCATTTT. Protein product: CSVVTGNQPQHF.

The rearrangement uses TRBV18 and TRBJ2-5; D ambiguous. CDR1 is KGHSH, CDR2 LQKENI, per germline. The CDR3 length is 14 residues. The ends were cut back, 1 base at V and 2 bases at J, with 8 bases in the middle. The CDR3 nucleotides are TGTGCCAGCTCACCACAGGGTGTACAAGAGACCCAGTACTTC. This codes for CASSPQGVQETQYF.

The chain links TRBV30 to TRBJ1-2; D is uncertain. CDR3 length: 12 amino acids. Trimming left V 8 bases short and J 5 bases short, with 15 bases between. Germline V gives CDR1 GTSNPN, CDR2 SVGIG (reference sequence). The DNA for the CDR3 is TGTGCCGGCCTGGGTCCGTCTTATGGCTACACCTTC. This encodes CAGLGPSYGYTF.

V is TRBV29-1 and J is TRBJ2-2; D gene unclear. Germline V gives CDR1 SQVTM, CDR2 ANQGSEA. The V and J ends lost 6 bases and 4 bases respectively, with 9 bases between them. The CDR3 has 12 amino acids. CDR3 residues: CSVPPGTGELFF. CDR3 in DNA: TGCAGCGTCCCCCCGGGCACCGGGGAGCTGTTTTTT.

The chain uses TRBV18 and TRBJ1-1; D ambiguous. This CDR3 comprises 17 residues. Trimming took off 0 bases at V and 6 bases at J, with 20 bases between the two ends. Looked up from germline, CDR1 is KGHSH and CDR2 is LQKENI. The CDR3 reads CASSPPDAPRNVAEAFF. The CDR3, as DNA: TGTGCCAGCTCACCACCGGACGCACCTCGAAATGTCGCTGAAGCTTTCTTT.

The chain uses TRBV5-4 and TRBJ2-3; tentatively, D is TRBD2 (7 bases). The CDR3 is made up of 16 amino acids. Germline V gene sequence: CDR1 SGHNT, CDR2 YYREEE (reference sequence). The V end lost 5 bases, the J end lost 5 bases, and 21 bases lay between the germline ends. CDR3 sequence (DNA): TGTGCCAGCAGTTATCCTGGGGGGGCGCAGGGAGATACGCAGTATTTT. The encoded protein is CASSYPGGAQGDTQYF.

The chain combines TRBV5-1 with TRBJ1-6; D is uncertain. Germline lookup yields CDR1 SGHRS and CDR2 YFSETQ. Deletions cut 4 bases from V and 6 bases from J, with 20 bases between. The CDR3 totals 17 residues. The CDR3 here is CASSLPGPRKVNSPLHF. The CDR3 coding sequence is TGCGCCAGCAGCCTACCGGGCCCCAGGAAGGTTAATTCACCCCTCCACTTT.

The CDR3 nucleotides read TGTGCCAGCAGCTTGGTAGGGAAACTTACCTACGAGCAGTACTTC. Protein: CASSLVGKLTYEQYF. The chain recombines TRBV5-6 with TRBJ2-7; no clear D gene. Between the trimmed V and J ends, which lost 0 bases and 2 bases, there was a span of 12 bases. This CDR3 has 15 residues. Germline values: CDR1 SGHDT, CDR2 YYEEEE. Using reference TRBV5-6 and TRBJ2-7 for the parts outside the CDR3, the full variable domain is DAGVTQSPTHLIKTRGQQVTLRCSPKSGHDTVSWYQQALGQGPQFIFQYYEEEERQRGNFPDRFSGHQFPNYSSELNVNALLLGDSALYLCASSLVGKLTYEQYFGPGTRLTVT.

This clone was detected only a few times. This chain uses TRBV29-1 with TRBJ2-1; 9 bases are a match to TRBD1. V trimming: 6 bases; J trimming: 4 bases; junction bases outside the gene matches: 7. CDR3 length equals 14 residues. The germline gives CDR1 SQVTM, CDR2 ANQGSEA. The CDR3 DNA is TGCAGCGTACAAGGGGACAGGGCTTACAATGAGCAGTTCTTC. Its protein is CSVQGDRAYNEQFF.

There are a few counts of this clone. The chain uses TRBV5-6 and TRBJ1-1; TRBD1 matches 9 bases. CDR3 length: 15 residues. J gave up 7 bases and V 4 bases, and 11 bases lay outside the gene matches. Germline CDR1 reads SGHDT; CDR2 reads YYEEEE. The CDR3 loop reads CASSGRDRVEVEAFF. CDR3 bases: TGTGCCAGCAGCGGACGGGACAGGGTTGAGGTTGAAGCTTTCTTT.